What follows describes a single T cell receptor beta chain. This sample is part of a study of blood T cell repertoires in COVID-19. In the study overall: Donors in the United States, Italy and Spain gave samples during acute or convalescent COVID-19. PBMCs, B-cell-depleted T cells, or T cells were the source of the cDNA or gDNA that made up the material.

In the original processing: Estimation of nucleated cell counts relied on the amplification of reference gene primers. Some clones are missing from TCRdb's copy, which holds only in-frame ones; the method was immunoSEQ multiplex PCR. V, J and clone size derive from that table, while D and trimming were established from the DNA sequence. The data hold around 200,000 clones, with roughly 80% observed a single time. The sample was peripheral blood. The receptor's source is a woman aged 70 to 79 with acute or convalescent COVID-19.

CDR3: CASSSDRAHEQFF. The CDR3 DNA reads as TGTGCCAGCAGCTCCGACAGGGCGCATGAGCAGTTCTTC. This chain links TRBV7-9 with TRBJ2-1, with TRBD1 matching over 7 bases. The CDR3 has 13 amino acids. V lost 4 bases to trimming and J lost 8 bases; unmatched junction nucleotides: 5. Per the germline V gene, CDR1 is SEHNR and CDR2 is FQNEAQ (reference sequence).